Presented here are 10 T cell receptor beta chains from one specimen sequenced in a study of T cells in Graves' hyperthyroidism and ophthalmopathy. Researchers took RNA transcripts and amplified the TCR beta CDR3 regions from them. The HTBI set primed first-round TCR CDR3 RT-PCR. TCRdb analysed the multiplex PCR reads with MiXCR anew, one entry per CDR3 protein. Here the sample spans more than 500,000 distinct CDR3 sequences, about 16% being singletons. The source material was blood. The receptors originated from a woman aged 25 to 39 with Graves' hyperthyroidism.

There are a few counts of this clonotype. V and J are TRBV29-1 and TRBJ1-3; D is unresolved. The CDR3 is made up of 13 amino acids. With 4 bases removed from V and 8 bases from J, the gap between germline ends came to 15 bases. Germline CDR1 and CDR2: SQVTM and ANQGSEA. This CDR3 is CSVAGSPVDTIYF. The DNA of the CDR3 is TGCAGCGTTGCTGGAAGCCCCGTGGACACCATATATTTT.

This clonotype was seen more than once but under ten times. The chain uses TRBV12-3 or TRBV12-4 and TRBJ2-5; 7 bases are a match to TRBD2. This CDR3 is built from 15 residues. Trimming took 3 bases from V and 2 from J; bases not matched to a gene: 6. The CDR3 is CASSFPLAPQETQYF. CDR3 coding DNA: TGTGCCAGCAGTTTCCCACTAGCGCCTCAAGAGACCCAGTACTTC.

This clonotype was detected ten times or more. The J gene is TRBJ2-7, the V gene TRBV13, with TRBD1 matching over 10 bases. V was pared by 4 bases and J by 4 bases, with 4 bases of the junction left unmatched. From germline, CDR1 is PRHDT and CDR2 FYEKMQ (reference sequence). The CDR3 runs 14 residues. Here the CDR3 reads CASSYWDRGYEQYF. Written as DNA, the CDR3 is TGTGCCAGCAGCTATTGGGACAGGGGATACGAGCAGTACTTC. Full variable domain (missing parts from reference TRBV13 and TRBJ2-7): AAGVIQSPRHLIKEKRETATLKCYPIPRHDTVYWYQQGPGQDPQFLISFYEKMQSDKGSIPDRFSAQQFSDYHSELNMSSLELGDSALYFCASSYWDRGYEQYFGPGTRLTVT.

The DNA of the CDR3 is TGCGCCAGCAGCCAAGGACCCACAGGGGTCACCGGGGAGCTGTTTTTT. The encoded protein is CASSQGPTGVTGELFF. The gene calls are TRBV4-3 and TRBJ2-2; 7 bases are shared with TRBD1. The CDR3 extends over 16 amino acids. With V trimmed by 1 base and J by 4 bases, 6 bases remained unmatched. The germline gives CDR1 LGHNA, CDR2 YSLEER.

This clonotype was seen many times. The CDR3 sequence is CSASWVRGRETQYF. As DNA, the CDR3 is TGCAGTGCTAGTTGGGTCAGGGGGCGCGAGACCCAGTACTTC. This chain joins TRBV20-1 and TRBJ2-5, with 8 bases identical to TRBD1. The germline CDR1 and CDR2 sequences are DFQATT and SNEGSKA (reference sequence). J was trimmed by 5 bases and V by 3 bases; bases with no gene match: 8. The CDR3 loop spans 14 amino acids.

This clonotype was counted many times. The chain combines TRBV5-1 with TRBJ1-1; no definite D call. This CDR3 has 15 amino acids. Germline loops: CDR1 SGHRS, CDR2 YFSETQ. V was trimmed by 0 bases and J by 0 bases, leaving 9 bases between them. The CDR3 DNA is TGCGCCAGCAGCTTGGGACATACACTGAACACTGAAGCTTTCTTT. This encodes CASSLGHTLNTEAFF.

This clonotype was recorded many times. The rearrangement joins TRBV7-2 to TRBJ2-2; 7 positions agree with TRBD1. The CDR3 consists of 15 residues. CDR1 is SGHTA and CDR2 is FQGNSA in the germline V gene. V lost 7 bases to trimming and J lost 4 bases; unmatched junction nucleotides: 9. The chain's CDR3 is CASTSDRTITGELFF. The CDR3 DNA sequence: TGTGCCAGCACATCGGACAGGACGATCACCGGGGAGCTGTTTTTT.

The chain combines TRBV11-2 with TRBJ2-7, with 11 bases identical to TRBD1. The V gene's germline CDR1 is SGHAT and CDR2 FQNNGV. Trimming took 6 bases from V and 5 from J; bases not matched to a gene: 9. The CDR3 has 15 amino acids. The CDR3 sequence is CASSYSRDRGDEQYF. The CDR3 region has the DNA TGTGCCAGCAGTTACTCCCGGGACAGGGGGGACGAGCAGTACTTC.

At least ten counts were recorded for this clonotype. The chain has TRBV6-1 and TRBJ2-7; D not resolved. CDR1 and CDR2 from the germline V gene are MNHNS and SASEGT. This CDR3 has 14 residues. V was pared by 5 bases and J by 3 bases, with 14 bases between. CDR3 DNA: TGTGCCAGCAGTTATGAACCGGTCGGCTACGAGCAGTACTTC. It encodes CASSYEPVGYEQYF.

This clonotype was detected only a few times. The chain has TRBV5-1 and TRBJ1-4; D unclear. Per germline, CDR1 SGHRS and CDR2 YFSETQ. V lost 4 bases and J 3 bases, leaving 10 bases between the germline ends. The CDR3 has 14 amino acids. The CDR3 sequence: CASSQDPSNEKLFF. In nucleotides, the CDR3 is TGCGCCAGCAGCCAAGACCCGTCTAATGAAAAACTGTTTTTT.